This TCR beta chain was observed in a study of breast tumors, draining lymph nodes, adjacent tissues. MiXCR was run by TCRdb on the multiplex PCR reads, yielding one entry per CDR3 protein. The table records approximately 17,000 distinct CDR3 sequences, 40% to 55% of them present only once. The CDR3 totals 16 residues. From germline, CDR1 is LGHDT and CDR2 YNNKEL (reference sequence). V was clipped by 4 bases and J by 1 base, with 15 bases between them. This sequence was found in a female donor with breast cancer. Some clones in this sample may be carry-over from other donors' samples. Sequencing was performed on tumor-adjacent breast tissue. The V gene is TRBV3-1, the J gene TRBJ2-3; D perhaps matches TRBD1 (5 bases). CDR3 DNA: TGTGCCAGCAGCCGAGTTAGGGGCCCTCGCACAGATACGCAGTATTTT. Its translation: CASSRVRGPRTDTQYF.